Detailed here is one T cell receptor beta chain. Antigen specificity is unknown. A multiplex PCR was run with 60 Vbeta primers and 13 Jbeta primers. Generated by immunoSEQ multiplex PCR, the TCRdb table keeps only in-frame clones and is missing some. This table has about 110,000 clones, around four fifths appearing once. The germline V gene has CDR1 SNHLY and CDR2 FYNNEI. CDR3 length: 16 amino acids. The J segment lost 2 bases and the V segment lost 7 bases, leaving 10 bases of the junction unmatched. The sample originates from a study of cytomegalovirus exposure and HLA in healthy donors. Whole-study results and caveats: Presence/absence analyses treated sequencing depth as roughly uniform across donors. Clonal expansion was found to be greater in HLA-associated TCR beta chains than in equally common others in a later analysis. An analysis was carried out later, and it reportedly showed fewer N-insertions in an Asian-associated ancestry cluster than the approximately 700-donor mean. Most TCR beta V segments were productive about 90% or about 30% of the time in an earlier analysis.

This clonotype originated in a woman aged 45-59 years in good health and CMV-seropositive. Sample: PBMCs. The chain has TRBV2 and TRBJ2-2; 7 bases map to TRBD2. The CDR3 is CASKETSRFNTGELFF. CDR3 DNA: TGTGCCAGCAAGGAGACTAGCCGATTTAACACCGGGGAGCTGTTTTTT.